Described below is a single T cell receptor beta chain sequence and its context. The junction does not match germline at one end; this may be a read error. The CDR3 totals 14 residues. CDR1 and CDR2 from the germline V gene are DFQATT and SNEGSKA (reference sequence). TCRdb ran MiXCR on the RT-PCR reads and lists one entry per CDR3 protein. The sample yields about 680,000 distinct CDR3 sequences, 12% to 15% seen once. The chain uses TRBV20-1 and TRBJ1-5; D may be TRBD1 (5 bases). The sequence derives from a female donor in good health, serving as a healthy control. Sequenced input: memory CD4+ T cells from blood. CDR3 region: CNAYQTGRNQPHHF. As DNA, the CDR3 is TGCAATGCTTACCAAACAGGTCGAAATCAGCCCCATCATTTT.